This T cell receptor (beta chain) appears in the sequencing data of a study of Ad26.COV2.S vaccination and SARS-CoV-2 variants. The method was immunoSEQ multiplex PCR; TCRdb's version includes in-frame clones alone and lacks a portion of them. The profile shows 200,000 to 300,000 clones, 87% of them singletons. This CDR3 is built from 15 residues. In germline, CDR1 is SGDLS, CDR2 YYNGEE. The junction had 3 bases not matched to a gene; V was cut back by 0 bases and J by 0 bases. Treatment denoted: about 20 received Ad26.COV2.S at low or high dose, single or two shots; about 5 received placebo; per-sample allocation not given. Specimens were obtained on day 63 following the first vaccine or placebo injection. An adult donor aged 18-55 years was enrolled in Boston.

Source: peripheral blood, taken in a trial of Ad26.COV2.S vaccine versus placebo. This TCR was sampled from a person aged 18-60 years who received the Ad26.COV2.S COVID-19 vaccine or a placebo. The chain couples TRBV9 to TRBJ2-7; 7 bases agree with TRBD1. The CDR3 DNA follows: TGTGCCAGCAGCGTAGGGACAGGTTTCTCCTACGAGCAGTACTTC. Protein: CASSVGTGFSYEQYF.